This TCR beta chain came from a study of PD-L1 blockade in urothelial cancer. In the study overall: It was in the mid-2010s that patients started atezolizumab at 1,200 mg intravenously every 3 weeks. About 90% of the roughly 30 patients were men who had bladder-origin urothelial cancer. Across blood samples, T cells had a median count of roughly 140,000.

Only in-frame clones appear in the TCRdb table, and some are missing; sequencing was by immunoSEQ multiplex PCR. Of fewer than 95,000 clones listed, roughly 84% are singletons. In germline, CDR1 is SGHNT, CDR2 YYREEE (reference sequence). V gave up 0 bases and J gave up 7 bases, with 8 bases separating them. The length of the CDR3 is 12 residues. Specified time point: pretreatment peripheral blood. The material sequenced was PBMCs, taken around atezolizumab (anti-PD-L1) treatment. The receptor's source is a man between 60 and 70 years old with urothelial cancer. This chain uses TRBV5-4 with TRBJ2-7; D is ambiguous. The DNA for the CDR3 is TGTGCCAGCAGCTTGGAGTTCGGGGAGCAGTACTTC. It specifies CASSLEFGEQYF.